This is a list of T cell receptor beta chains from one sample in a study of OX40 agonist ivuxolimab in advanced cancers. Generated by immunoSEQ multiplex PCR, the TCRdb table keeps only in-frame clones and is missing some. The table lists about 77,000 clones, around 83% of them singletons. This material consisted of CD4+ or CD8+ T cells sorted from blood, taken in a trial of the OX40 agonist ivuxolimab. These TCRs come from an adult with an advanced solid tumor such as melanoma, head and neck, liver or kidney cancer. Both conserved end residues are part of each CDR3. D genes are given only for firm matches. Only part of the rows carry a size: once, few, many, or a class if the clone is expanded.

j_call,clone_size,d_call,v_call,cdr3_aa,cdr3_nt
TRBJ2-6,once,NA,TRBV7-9,CASRPSSSGANVLTF,TGTGCCAGCAGACCCTCAAGCTCTGGGGCCAACGTCCTGACTTTC
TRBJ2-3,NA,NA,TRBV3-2,CARDRRDF,TGTGCCAGGGATAGACGGGATTTT
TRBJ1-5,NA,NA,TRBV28,CASSPQDQPQHF,TGTGCCAGCAGTCCACAGGATCAGCCCCAGCATTTT
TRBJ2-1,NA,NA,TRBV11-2,CASSGVDEQFF,TGTGCCAGCAGCGGCGTCGATGAGCAGTTCTTC
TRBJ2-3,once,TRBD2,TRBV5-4,CASSLLLAGGAGDTQYF,TGTGCCAGCAGCTTGCTGCTAGCGGGGGGCGCGGGAGATACGCAGTATTTT
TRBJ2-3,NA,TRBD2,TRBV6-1,CASRGGLAGPDTQYF,TGTGCCAGCAGGGGGGGACTAGCGGGACCAGATACGCAGTATTTT
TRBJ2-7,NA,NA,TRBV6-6,CASSFHRAGEQYF,TGTGCCAGCAGTTTCCACAGGGCGGGCGAGCAGTACTTC
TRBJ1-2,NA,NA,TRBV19,CASSLGGNYGYTF,TGTGCCAGTAGTTTGGGCGGCAACTATGGCTACACCTTC
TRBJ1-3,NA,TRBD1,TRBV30,CAWSGTGTGNTIYF,TGTGCCTGGAGTGGGACAGGGACTGGAAACACCATATATTTT
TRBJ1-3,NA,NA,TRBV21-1,CASSKAASSGNTIYF,TGTGCCAGCAGCAAAGCCGCCAGCTCTGGAAACACCATATATTTT
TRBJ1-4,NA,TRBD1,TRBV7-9,CASSLGGTGNEKLFF,TGTGCCAGCAGCTTAGGCGGGACAGGGAATGAAAAACTGTTTTTT
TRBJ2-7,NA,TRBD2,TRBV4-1,CASSQPGGYEQYF,TGCGCCAGCAGTCAACCGGGGGGGTACGAGCAGTACTTC
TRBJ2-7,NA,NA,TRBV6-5,CASSYSSGQPFYEQYF,TGTGCCAGCAGTTACTCGAGCGGACAGCCTTTCTACGAGCAGTACTTC
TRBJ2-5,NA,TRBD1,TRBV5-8,CASSLDRLETQYF,TGTGCCAGCAGCCTGGACAGGCTAGAGACCCAGTACTTC
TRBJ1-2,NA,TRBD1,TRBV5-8,CASSQGQGNGYTF,TGTGCCAGCAGCCAGGGACAGGGAAACGGCTACACCTTC
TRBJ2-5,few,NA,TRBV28,CASSLAGGPETQYF,TGTGCCAGCAGTTTGGCAGGAGGTCCGGAGACCCAGTACTTC
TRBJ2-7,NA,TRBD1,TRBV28,CASSPPGTGVYEQYF,TGTGCCAGCAGTCCTCCCGGGACAGGGGTCTACGAGCAGTACTTC
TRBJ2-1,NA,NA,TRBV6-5,CASSYSYSADEQFF,TGTGCCAGCAGTTACTCTTACAGCGCGGATGAGCAGTTCTTC
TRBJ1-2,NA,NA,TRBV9,CASSVDLGGQRGYTF,TGTGCCAGCAGCGTAGACCTGGGGGGGCAGCGTGGCTACACCTTC
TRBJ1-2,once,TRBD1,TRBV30,CAWSVGQGGSGYTF,TGTGCCTGGAGTGTTGGACAGGGGGGATCTGGCTACACCTTC
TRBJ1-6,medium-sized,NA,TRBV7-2,CASSLNRVANSPLHF,TGTGCCAGCAGCTTAAACAGGGTGGCAAATTCACCCCTCCACTTT
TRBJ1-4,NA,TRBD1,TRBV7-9,CASSLGQGNEKLFF,TGTGCCAGCAGCTTGGGACAGGGGAATGAAAAACTGTTTTTT
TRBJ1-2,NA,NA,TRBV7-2,CASSAAHGANYGYTF,TGTGCCAGCAGCGCGGCCCACGGGGCTAACTATGGCTACACCTTC
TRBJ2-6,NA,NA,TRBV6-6,CASTPSGANVLTF,TGTGCCAGCACCCCCTCTGGGGCCAACGTCCTGACTTTC
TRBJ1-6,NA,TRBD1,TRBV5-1,CASSLGQGGNSPLHF,TGCGCCAGCAGCTTGGGACAGGGAGGTAATTCACCCCTCCACTTT
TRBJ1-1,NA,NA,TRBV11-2,CASSRPGGRRAEAFF,TGTGCCAGCAGCCGACCCGGGGGGCGCCGGGCTGAAGCTTTCTTT
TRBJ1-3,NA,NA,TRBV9,CASSVWEGPGNTIYF,TGTGCCAGCAGCGTATGGGAGGGGCCTGGAAACACCATATATTTT
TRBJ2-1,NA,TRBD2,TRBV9,CASSVGGGRSNEQFF,TGTGCCAGCAGCGTAGGAGGCGGGAGAAGTAATGAGCAGTTCTTC
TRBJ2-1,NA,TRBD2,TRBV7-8,CASSLSPTSGSSYNEQFF,TGTGCCAGCAGCTTAAGTCCCACTAGCGGGAGCTCCTACAATGAGCAGTTCTTC
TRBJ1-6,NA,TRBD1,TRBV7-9,CASRPGTGNSPLHF,TGTGCCAGCAGGCCCGGGACAGGAAATTCACCCCTCCACTTT
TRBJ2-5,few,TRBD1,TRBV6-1,CASSVDRDRTQYF,TGTGCCAGCAGTGTAGACAGGGATCGGACCCAGTACTTC
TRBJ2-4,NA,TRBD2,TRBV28,CASRFPGRATSGGIQYF,TGTGCCAGCAGGTTCCCTGGCAGGGCCACTTCGGGGGGCATTCAGTACTTC
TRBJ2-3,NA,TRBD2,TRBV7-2,CASSFGLAVYTDTQYF,TGTGCCAGCAGCTTTGGCCTAGCGGTTTACACAGATACGCAGTATTTT
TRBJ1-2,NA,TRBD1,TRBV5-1,CASSLSRRDRENYGYTF,TGCGCCAGCAGCTTGAGCCGAAGGGACAGGGAAAACTATGGCTACACCTTC
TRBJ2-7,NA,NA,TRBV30,CAWSTGVEQYF,TGTGCCTGGAGTACTGGCGTCGAGCAGTACTTC
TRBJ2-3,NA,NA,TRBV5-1,CASSPTTFSTDTQYF,TGCGCCAGCAGCCCTACCACCTTTAGCACAGATACGCAGTATTTT
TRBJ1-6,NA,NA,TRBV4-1,CASSQDPNSPLHF,TGCGCCAGCAGCCAAGACCCCAATTCACCCCTCCACTTT
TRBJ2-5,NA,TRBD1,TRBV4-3,CASSQGFMGQAQETQYF,TGCGCCAGCAGCCAAGGTTTTATGGGACAGGCGCAAGAGACCCAGTACTTC
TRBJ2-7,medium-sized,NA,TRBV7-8,CASRRDFLSYEQYF,TGTGCCAGCAGACGGGACTTCCTATCCTACGAGCAGTACTTC
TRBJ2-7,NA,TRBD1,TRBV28,CASSPGTVTYEQYF,TGTGCCAGCAGCCCCGGGACAGTCACCTACGAGCAGTACTTC
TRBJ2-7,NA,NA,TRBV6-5,CAAGQGYEQYF,TGTGCCGCAGGGCAGGGTTACGAGCAGTACTTC
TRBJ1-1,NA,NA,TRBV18,CASSSRTEANTEAFF,TGTGCCAGCTCATCTCGGACAGAAGCGAACACTGAAGCTTTCTTT
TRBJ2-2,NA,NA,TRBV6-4,CASSDRQAPNTGELFF,TGTGCCAGCAGTGACCGACAGGCCCCGAACACCGGGGAGCTGTTTTTT
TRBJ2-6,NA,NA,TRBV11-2,CASRFSGANVLTF,TGTGCCAGCAGGTTCAGCGGGGCCAACGTCCTGACTTTC
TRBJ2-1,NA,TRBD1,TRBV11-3,CASSRTGEAYNEQFF,TGTGCCAGCAGCCGGACAGGGGAGGCCTACAATGAGCAGTTCTTC
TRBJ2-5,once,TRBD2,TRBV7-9,CASSLTSGGLRETQYF,TGTGCCAGCAGCTTGACTAGCGGGGGCCTGCGGGAGACCCAGTACTTC
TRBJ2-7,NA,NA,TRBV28,CASRLDGYEQYF,TGTGCCAGCAGACTTGACGGTTACGAGCAGTACTTC
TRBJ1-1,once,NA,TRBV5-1,CASMGSVEAFF,TGCGCCAGCATGGGGTCCGTTGAAGCTTTCTTT
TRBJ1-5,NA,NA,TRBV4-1,CASSQYRSLDSNQPQHF,TGCGCCAGCAGCCAATACAGGTCGCTTGATAGCAATCAGCCCCAGCATTTT
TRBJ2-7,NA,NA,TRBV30,CAWKQGGYYEQYF,TGTGCCTGGAAACAGGGAGGTTACTACGAGCAGTACTTC
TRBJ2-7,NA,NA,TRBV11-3,CASSSSIEGGAEQYF,TGTGCCAGCAGCTCCTCGATTGAGGGGGGGGCCGAGCAGTACTTC
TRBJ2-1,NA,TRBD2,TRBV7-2,CASSFSGGNEQFF,TGTGCCAGCAGCTTTAGCGGGGGCAATGAGCAGTTCTTC
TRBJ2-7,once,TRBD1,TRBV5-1,CASSLRQGYEQYF,TGCGCCAGCAGCTTGCGACAGGGCTACGAGCAGTACTTC
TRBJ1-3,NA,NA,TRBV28,CASSLWMTKIVGNTIYF,TGTGCCAGCAGTTTATGGATGACTAAGATCGTGGGAAACACCATATATTTT
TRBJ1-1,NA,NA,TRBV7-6,CASTFTGTGGTEAFF,TGTGCCAGCACCTTCACAGGGACCGGAGGCACTGAAGCTTTCTTT
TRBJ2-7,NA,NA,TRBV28,CASSLISTGPYEQYF,TGTGCCAGCAGTTTAATCTCTACAGGGCCCTACGAGCAGTACTTC